The 17 T cell receptor beta chains given below trace back to one sample, sequenced in a study of Graves' ophthalmopathy and Graves' hyperthyroidism. Investigators amplified TCR beta CDR3 regions from RNA transcripts. Investigators did first-round RT-PCR with HTBI primers, then second-round multiplex PCR. TCRdb passed the multiplex PCR reads through MiXCR, listing each CDR3 protein once. The sample carries 20,000 to 30,000 distinct CDR3 sequences, 48% recorded once. The sequenced sample consisted of peripheral blood. The receptor source for this set is an adult woman with stable Graves' hyperthyroidism.

The rearrangement joins TRBV9 to TRBJ1-6; a weak D match, TRBD1 (6 bases). The V and J ends lost 7 bases and 5 bases respectively, with 10 bases between them. The CDR3 is 13 residues long. Germline CDR1 is SGDLS and CDR2 is YYNGEE. CDR3 in amino acids: CASGGQNNSPLHF. The CDR3 coding sequence is TGTGCCAGCGGGGGCCAGAATAATTCACCCCTCCACTTT.

This clonotype was counted at least ten times. The chain is built from TRBV19 and TRBJ2-7; D is undetermined. The germline CDR1 and CDR2 sequences are LNHDA and SQIVND (reference sequence). V gave up 4 bases and J gave up 2 bases, with 12 bases separating them. The CDR3 sequence is 14 residues long. CDR3 bases: TGTGCCAGTAGTACCCTGGACCGCCCCTACGAGCAGTACTTC. This codes for CASSTLDRPYEQYF.

The V and J genes are TRBV10-1 and TRBJ2-5; no reliable D call. The CDR3 spans 15 residues. Trimming took off 2 bases at V and 4 bases at J, with 14 bases between the two ends. The germline CDR1 and CDR2 sequences are WNHNN and SYGVQD (reference sequence). CDR3 residues: CASSEDAEGPETQYF. The CDR3 nucleotides read TGCGCCAGCAGTGAGGACGCGGAAGGGCCAGAGACCCAGTACTTC.

This sequence joins TRBV7-9 and TRBJ1-1, with D unclear. The CDR3 has 14 residues. CDR1 is SEHNR, CDR2 FQNEAQ, per germline (reference sequence). With 1 base removed from V and 3 bases from J, the gap between germline ends came to 9 bases. CDR3 sequence (DNA): TGTGCCAGCAGCTTAGGCGAGTGGGACACTGAAGCTTTCTTT. This codes for CASSLGEWDTEAFF. Supplemented by reference TRBV7-9 and TRBJ1-1, the full variable domain reads DTGVSQNPRHKITKRGQNVTFRCDPISEHNRLYWYRQTLGQGPEFLTYFQNEAQLEKSRLLSDRFSAERPKGSFSTLEIQRTEQGDSAMYLCASSLGEWDTEAFFGQGTRLTVV.

By proportion, this clonotype is medium-sized. This chain links TRBV7-2 with TRBJ2-3; D call uncertain. CDR1 and CDR2 (germline): SGHTA, FQGNSA. Between the trimmed V and J ends, which lost 5 bases and 2 bases, there was a span of 14 bases. The CDR3 has 15 amino acids. The CDR3 loop reads CASSPRTVDTDTQYF. The CDR3 bases are TGTGCCAGCAGCCCAAGGACGGTAGACACAGATACGCAGTATTTT.

This sequence joins TRBV27 and TRBJ2-7; D not certain. CDR3 size: 8 residues. Trimming took 11 bases from V and 8 from J, leaving 7 bases between them. The germline gives CDR1 MNHEY, CDR2 SMNVEV (reference sequence). The CDR3 nucleotides are TGTGCCCGCCTCAAGCAGTACTTC. It codes for CARLKQYF.

In the case of this clonotype: Relative to the germline gene, one junction end is altered; a read error may explain this. V is TRBV27 and J is TRBJ2-2, with 11 nucleotides matching TRBD2. Germline CDR1 MNHEY, CDR2 SMNVEV (reference sequence). The CDR3 is 15 amino acids. CDR3 sequence (DNA): TGTGCCAGCAGTTTATCGACTAGCGGGACCCGGGGAGCTGTTTTT. Protein product: CASSLSTSGTRGAVF.

As for this clonotype: A single base separates this from a much larger clone, so it may be a read error. The chain uses TRBV28 and TRBJ2-3; TRBD2 matches 9 bases. CDR3 length: 18 amino acids. Germline V CDR1 and CDR2: MDHEN, SYDVKM. This chain's CDR3 is CASSLARTSEKRGDTLYF. The CDR3 DNA reads TGTGCCAGCAGTTTAGCGCGGACTAGCGAAAAGAGGGGAGATACGCTGTATTTT.

This clonotype came up many times. This sequence joins TRBV10-2 and TRBJ2-4; D is possibly TRBD1 or TRBD2 (5 bases each). V lost 0 bases and J lost 5, with 11 bases in between. The CDR3 extends over 15 amino acids. The germline V gene has CDR1 WSHSY and CDR2 SAAADI. The CDR3 sequence is CASSESWQGENIQYF. In DNA form, the CDR3 reads TGCGCCAGCAGTGAGTCCTGGCAGGGAGAAAACATTCAGTACTTC.

The V gene is TRBV13, the J gene TRBJ2-7; 8 nucleotides line up with TRBD1. CDR1 is PRHDT, CDR2 FYEKMQ, per germline (reference sequence). This CDR3 has 14 residues. V shed 1 base, J shed 6 bases, and the junction held 5 bases outside the gene matches. The CDR3, as DNA: TGTGCCAGCAGCTTAGAGGACAGGGACCCCGAGCAGTACTTC. Translation: CASSLEDRDPEQYF.

J is TRBJ1-1 and V is TRBV7-3; D is unresolved. The germline V and J ends were trimmed by 1 base and 1 base, with 13 bases remaining between them. This CDR3 contains 16 residues. Germline-derived CDR1 and CDR2 are SGHTA and FQGTGA. The CDR3 protein is CASSLSSGSENTEAFF. DNA of the CDR3: TGTGCCAGCAGCTTAAGTAGCGGGAGTGAGAACACTGAAGCTTTCTTT.

The chain employs TRBV20-1 and TRBJ2-2; D is perhaps TRBD1 (5 bases). The germline V gene encodes CDR1 DFQATT and CDR2 SNEGSKA (reference sequence). The germline V and J ends were trimmed by 3 bases and 2 bases, with 13 bases remaining between them. This CDR3 comprises 15 residues. CDR3 region: CSASTGDGNTGELFF. CDR3 in DNA: TGCAGTGCTAGTACAGGAGATGGAAACACCGGGGAGCTGTTTTTT.

The chain couples TRBV6-1 to TRBJ1-1; D remains ambiguous. Germline CDR1 reads MNHNS; CDR2 reads SASEGT. The CDR3 sequence is 8 residues long. Trimming removed 0 bases at V and 13 bases at J, with 0 bases between. The CDR3 here is CASSEAFF. As DNA, the CDR3 is TGTGCCAGCAGTGAAGCTTTCTTT.

This clonotype was detected many times. This sequence joins TRBV11-3 and TRBJ2-6; D gene ambiguous. Trimming shortened V by 0 bases and J by 0 bases, and 3 bases separated the two germline ends. Germline V CDR1 and CDR2: SGHNT, YENEEA. The CDR3 covers 15 residues. CDR3 DNA: TGTGCCAGCAGCTTAGATAGCTCTGGGGCCAACGTCCTGACTTTC. Encoded protein: CASSLDSSGANVLTF.

At least ten counts were recorded for this clonotype. The chain employs TRBV19 and TRBJ1-5, with no clear D. The CDR3 consists of 14 residues. Between the trimmed V and J ends, which lost 9 bases and 1 base, there was a span of 13 bases. CDR1 and CDR2 (germline): LNHDA, SQIVND (reference sequence). In DNA, the CDR3 is TGTGCCAGCCAAGACAAGGCCAGCAATCAGCCCCAGCATTTT. Its translation: CASQDKASNQPQHF. Based on the CDR3 plus reference TRBV19 and TRBJ1-5, the full variable domain is DGGITQSPKYLFRKEGQNVTLSCEQNLNHDAMYWYRQDPGQGLRLIYYSQIVNDFQKGDIAEGYSVSREKKESFPLTVTSAQKNPTAFYLCASQDKASNQPQHFGDGTRLSIL.

This clonotype was recorded many times. V usage is TRBV7-9 and J usage is TRBJ2-1; TRBD1 aligns across 8 bases. Germline trimming cut 2 bases from V and 1 base from J; bases unmatched to any gene: 4. Germline CDR1 SEHNR, CDR2 FQNEAQ (reference sequence). The CDR3 sequence is 16 residues long. The CDR3 DNA reads TGTGCCAGCAGCTTACTCGGACAGGGATCCTACAATGAGCAGTTCTTC. Protein sequence: CASSLLGQGSYNEQFF.

This clonotype is medium-sized in the sample. The chain is built from TRBV7-2 and TRBJ1-1, with TRBD1 matching over 12 bases. The CDR3 spans 17 residues. The V and J ends lost 2 bases and 4 bases, in that order; junction bases with no gene match: 8. Germline V CDR1 and CDR2: SGHTA, FQGNSA. The CDR3 spells CASSLKGQGALGTEAFF. As DNA, the CDR3 is TGTGCCAGCAGCTTAAAGGGACAGGGGGCGTTGGGCACTGAAGCTTTCTTT.